This passage covers 12 T cell receptor beta chains from one sample sequenced in a study of cytomegalovirus exposure and HLA in healthy donors (dated by TCRdb to 2015 to 2018). The library was built by means of the immunoSEQ multiplex PCR assay. For the multiplex PCR, a mixture combining 60 forward primers for TCR Vbeta segments and 13 reverse primers for TCR Jbeta segments was used. In its TCRdb copy, this immuneACCESS table keeps in-frame sequences only and misses some clones. Where compared with another copy, unresolved V genes explain less than half of these, and the others have no known cause. This sample is represented by roughly 100,000 clones; 65% to 90% of them were singletons. The ten largest clones take up roughly 1.6% of the sample. The sample comprised PBMCs. The receptors stem from a man aged 45 to 65 in good health and CMV-seronegative.

A single count supports this clone. This sequence joins TRBV19 and TRBJ1-3, with 8 bases aligning to TRBD1. In germline, CDR1 is LNHDA, CDR2 SQIVND (reference sequence). The CDR3 spans 14 residues. The junction had 6 bases not matched to a gene; V was cut back by 7 bases and J by 4 bases. The CDR3 coding sequence is TGTGCCAGTATCCCGGACAGGGAAGGAAACACCATATATTTT. Its protein product is CASIPDREGNTIYF.

The V gene is TRBV2, the J gene TRBJ1-1; D possibly corresponds to TRBD1 (5 bases). Between the trimmed V and J ends, which lost 2 bases and 5 bases, there was a span of 15 bases. Germline assignment: CDR1 SNHLY and CDR2 FYNNEI. The CDR3 contains 15 residues. This CDR3 reads CASSESGGGRTEAFF. The CDR3 nucleotides are TGTGCCAGCAGTGAATCGGGGGGAGGGAGAACTGAAGCTTTCTTT. Full variable domain (missing parts from reference TRBV2 and TRBJ1-1): EPEVTQTPSHQVTQMGQEVILRCVPISNHLYFYWYRQILGQKVEFLVSFYNNEISEKSEIFDDQFSVERPDGSNFTLKIRSTKLEDSAMYFCASSESGGGRTEAFFGQGTRLTVV.

This clone was seen just once. The J gene is TRBJ2-3, the V gene TRBV5-1, with 10 bases aligning to TRBD2. The CDR3 has 17 residues. Germline V gene lookup returns CDR1 SGHRS and CDR2 YFSETQ. The J segment lost 2 bases and the V segment lost 0 bases, leaving 6 bases of the junction unmatched. CDR3 loop: CASSLVSSGGPTDTQYF. As DNA, the CDR3 is TGCGCCAGCAGCTTGGTTTCTAGCGGGGGACCCACAGATACGCAGTATTTT.

This clone occurred once. The chain recombines TRBV19 with TRBJ1-2, with 11 bases fitting TRBD1. Unmatched junction bases numbered 4, after V lost 4 bases and J lost 3 bases. In germline, CDR1 is LNHDA, CDR2 SQIVND (reference sequence). The CDR3 runs 15 residues. CDR3 coding DNA: TGTGCCAGTAGTACAGGGACAGGGGGTCACTATGGCTACACCTTC. The encoded protein is CASSTGTGGHYGYTF.

The chain employs TRBV11-2 and TRBJ2-7, with D possibly being TRBD1 or TRBD2 (7 bases each). Trimming cost V 6 bases and J 2 bases, with 17 bases left between them. CDR3 size: 15 residues. The germline CDR1 and CDR2 sequences are SGHAT and FQNNGV. CDR3 in DNA: TGTGCCAGCAGTTTACAGGGGAGGGGTCCCTACGAGCAGTACTTC. Its protein product is CASSLQGRGPYEQYF.

The table lists this clone with a few counts. The chain couples TRBV11-3 to TRBJ2-1; 16 bases agree with TRBD2. The CDR3 loop spans 17 amino acids. V lost 3 bases, J lost 9 bases, and 8 bases stayed unmatched. Germline V gene sequence: CDR1 SGHNT, CDR2 YENEEA. CDR3 DNA: TGTGCCAGCAGCTTCCGGGGGACTAGCGGGGGGGCCGGTGAGCAGTTCTTC. As protein: CASSFRGTSGGAGEQFF.

Turning to this clone: The germline gene is not matched at one end of the junction; a read error may be the cause. Other DNA sequences of this sample code for an identical CDR3. J is TRBJ1-1 and V is TRBV29-1; no firm D call. This CDR3 has 13 residues. CDR1 is SQVTM and CDR2 is ANQGSEA in the germline V gene. CDR3 in amino acids: CSVGEAPNTEAFF. The CDR3 DNA reads TGCAGCGTTGGGGAGGCCCCGAACACTGAAGCCTTCTTT.

The chain is built from TRBV5-1 and TRBJ1-3, with TRBD1 identical over 7 bases. Trimming cost V 4 bases and J 2 bases; bases outside gene matches: 3. There are 14 residues in the CDR3. The V gene's germline CDR1 is SGHRS and CDR2 YFSETQ. The CDR3 region is CASSPGTAGNTIYF. CDR3 in DNA: TGCGCCAGCAGCCCCGGGACAGCTGGAAACACCATATATTTT.

The chain has TRBV5-1 and TRBJ1-2, with 7 nucleotides matching TRBD1. V shed 4 bases, J shed 2 bases, and the junction held 2 bases outside the gene matches. Germline V lookup: CDR1 SGHRS, CDR2 YFSETQ. This CDR3 has 13 residues. The CDR3 is CASSRGQNYGYTF. The DNA of the CDR3 is TGCGCCAGCAGCAGGGGACAGAACTATGGCTACACCTTC.

The genes are TRBV13 and TRBJ2-1, with TRBD1 matching over 7 bases. This CDR3 is 16 amino acids long. The trim removed 1 base at V and 0 bases at J, leaving 3 bases unmatched. In germline, CDR1 is PRHDT, CDR2 FYEKMQ (reference sequence). CDR3 in DNA: TGTGCCAGCAGCTTAGCCCGGGACAGCTCCTACAATGAGCAGTTCTTC. Translating it yields CASSLARDSSYNEQFF.

V gene TRBV25-1 combines with J gene TRBJ1-4; 11 nucleotides match TRBD1. V lost 5 bases and J lost 7; bases outside the gene matches: 6. Germline CDR1 and CDR2: MGHDK and SYGVNS. The CDR3 extends over 15 amino acids. CDR3 bases: TGTGCCAGCAGTAACCTCGGGACAGGGGGTGAAAAACTGTTTTTT. Its translation is CASSNLGTGGEKLFF.

In this sample, this clone turned up once. The chain uses TRBV27 and TRBJ1-3; no firm D call. The germline CDR1 and CDR2 sequences are MNHEY and SMNVEV (reference sequence). V gave up 3 bases and J gave up 4 bases, with 10 bases separating them. The length of the CDR3 is 14 residues. The CDR3 spells CASSLRESGNTIYF. The CDR3 nucleotides read TGTGCCAGCAGTTTGAGGGAATCAGGAAACACCATATATTTT.